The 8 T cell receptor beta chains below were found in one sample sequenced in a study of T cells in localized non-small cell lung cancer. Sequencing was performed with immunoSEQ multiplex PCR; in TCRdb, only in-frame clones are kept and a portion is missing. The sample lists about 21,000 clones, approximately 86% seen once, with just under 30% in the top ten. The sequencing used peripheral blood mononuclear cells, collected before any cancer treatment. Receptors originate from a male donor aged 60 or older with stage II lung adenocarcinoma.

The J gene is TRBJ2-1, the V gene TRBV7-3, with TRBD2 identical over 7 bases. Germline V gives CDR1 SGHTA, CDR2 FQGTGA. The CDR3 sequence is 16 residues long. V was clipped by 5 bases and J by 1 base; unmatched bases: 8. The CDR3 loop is CASSRERGLSYNEQFF. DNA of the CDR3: TGTGCCAGCAGCCGCGAGCGGGGACTTTCCTACAATGAGCAGTTCTTC. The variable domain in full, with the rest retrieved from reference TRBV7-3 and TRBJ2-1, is GAGVSQTPSNKVTEKGKYVELRCDPISGHTALYWYRQSLGQGPEFLIYFQGTGAADDSGLPNDRFFAVRPEGSVSTLKIQRTERGDSAVYLCASSRERGLSYNEQFFGPGTRLTVL.

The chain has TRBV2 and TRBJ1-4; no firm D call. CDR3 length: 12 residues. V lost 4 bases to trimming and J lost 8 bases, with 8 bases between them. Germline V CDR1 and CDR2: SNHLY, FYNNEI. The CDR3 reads CASSVTAEKLFF. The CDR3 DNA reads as TGTGCCAGCAGTGTTACAGCCGAAAAACTGTTTTTT.

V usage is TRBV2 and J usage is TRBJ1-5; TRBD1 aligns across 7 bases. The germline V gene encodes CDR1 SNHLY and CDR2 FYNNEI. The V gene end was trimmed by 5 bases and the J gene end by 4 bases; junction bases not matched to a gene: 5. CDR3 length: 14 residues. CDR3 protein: CASSYQGGNQPQHF. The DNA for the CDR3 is TGTGCCAGCAGTTATCAGGGGGGTAATCAGCCCCAGCATTTT.

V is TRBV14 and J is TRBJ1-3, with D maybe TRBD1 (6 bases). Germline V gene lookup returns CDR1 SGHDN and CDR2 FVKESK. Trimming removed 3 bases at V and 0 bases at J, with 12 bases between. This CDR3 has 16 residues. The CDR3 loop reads CASSQGRGDSGNTIYF. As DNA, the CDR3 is TGTGCCAGCAGCCAGGGCAGGGGAGACTCTGGAAACACCATATATTTT.

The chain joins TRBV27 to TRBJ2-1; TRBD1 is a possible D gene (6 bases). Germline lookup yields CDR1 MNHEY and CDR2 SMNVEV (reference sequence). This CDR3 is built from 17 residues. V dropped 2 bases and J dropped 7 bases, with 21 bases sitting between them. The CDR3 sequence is CASSLPTGFPLRNEQFF. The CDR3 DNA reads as TGTGCCAGCAGTTTACCCACAGGGTTTCCCCTTAGAAATGAGCAGTTCTTC.

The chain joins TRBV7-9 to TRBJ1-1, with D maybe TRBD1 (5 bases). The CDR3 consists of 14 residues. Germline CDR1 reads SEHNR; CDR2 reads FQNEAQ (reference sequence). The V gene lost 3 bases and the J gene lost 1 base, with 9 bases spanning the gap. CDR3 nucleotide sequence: TGTGCCAGCAGCTTGGGACGGACGAACACTGAAGCTTTCTTT. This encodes CASSLGRTNTEAFF.

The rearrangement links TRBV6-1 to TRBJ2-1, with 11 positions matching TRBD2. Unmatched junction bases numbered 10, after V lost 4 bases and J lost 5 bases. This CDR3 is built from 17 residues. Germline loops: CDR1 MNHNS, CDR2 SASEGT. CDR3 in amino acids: CASSVGTGTSGNNEQFF. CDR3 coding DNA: TGTGCCAGCAGTGTGGGCACCGGGACTAGCGGTAACAATGAGCAGTTCTTC.

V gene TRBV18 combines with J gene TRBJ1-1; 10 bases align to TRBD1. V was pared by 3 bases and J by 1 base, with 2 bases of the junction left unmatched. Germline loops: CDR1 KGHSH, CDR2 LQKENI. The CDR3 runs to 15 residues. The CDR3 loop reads CASSPGTGENTEAFF. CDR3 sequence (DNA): TGTGCCAGCTCACCGGGGACAGGGGAGAACACTGAAGCTTTCTTT. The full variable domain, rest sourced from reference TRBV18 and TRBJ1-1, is NAGVMQNPRHLVRRRGQEARLRCSPMKGHSHVYWYRQLPEEGLKFMVYLQKENIIDESGMPKERFSAEFPKEGPSILRIQQVVRGDSAAYFCASSPGTGENTEAFFGQGTRLTVV.